The text below deals with one TCR beta chain. Its antigen is unidentified. This record belongs to a study of CD8+ T cells in alopecia areata. Extraction of RNA preceded its reverse transcription into cDNA, which served as the sequencing template. TCRdb's copy holds only in-frame clones and misses some; the assay was immunoSEQ multiplex PCR. This sample has just over 150,000 clones; 50% to 70% occur once, and the top ten carry around 0.91%. Trimming cost V 4 bases and J 7 bases; bases outside gene matches: 5. This CDR3 contains 14 residues. From germline, CDR1 is SEHNR and CDR2 FQNEAQ (reference sequence). Treatment denoted: oral pan-JAK inhibitor, 5-10 mg twice daily. Individuals with alopecia areata gave both lesional scalp punch biopsies and peripheral blood for collection. The study, taken as a whole, reports: Scalp specimens additionally yield sequences from normal skin's resident alphabeta T cells.

The input for sequencing was CD4+ T cells sorted from blood, taken at week 4, from a patient treated with tofacitinib. The rearrangement links TRBV7-9 to TRBJ2-2; TRBD1 agrees at 8 bases. The source is a human donor with alopecia areata. This CDR3 reads CASSSQGASGELFF. The DNA of the CDR3 is TGTGCCAGCAGCTCCCAGGGGGCCAGCGGGGAGCTGTTTTTT. Using reference TRBV7-9 and TRBJ2-2 for the parts outside the CDR3, the full variable domain is DTGVSQNPRHKITKRGQNVTFRCDPISEHNRLYWYRQTLGQGPEFLTYFQNEAQLEKSRLLSDRFSAERPKGSFSTLEIQRTEQGDSAMYLCASSSQGASGELFFGEGSRLTVL.